The sequence of this TCR beta chain was determined in a study of tumor-infiltrating lymphocytes in primary liver carcinoma. The CDR3 consists of 14 residues. The germline gives CDR1 MNHEY, CDR2 SVGAGI. Whole-study results and caveats: Tumor region pairs outstripped tumor-adjacent and tumor-blood pairs in overlap.

On this clonotype: The antigen remains unidentified. One base away lies a much larger clone, so this may be a sequencing read error.

Taking about 18-32 mg of unsorted bulk tissue, the authors co-extracted RNA and DNA. TCR beta cDNA was reverse-transcribed from 450 to 500 ng of total RNA. The reaction used a constant-region primer and ProtoScript II reverse transcriptase. Employing slightly modified ARM-PCR, three nested multiplex PCR rounds were run, and these gave rise to the TCR beta libraries. Investigators reported that the first two PCR rounds, at about 9 cycles each, used TRBV1-TRBV30 forward primers with a C-beta reverse primer. In TCRdb, the multiplex PCR reads were re-called with MiXCR into one record per CDR3 protein. The sample holds nearly 50,000 distinct CDR3 sequences; 70% to 75% are singletons and the top ten take about a quarter.

This chain joins TRBV6-5 and TRBJ2-7; D might be TRBD1 or TRBD2, each matching 5 bases. The sequence derives from a man aged 40-55 years with primary liver carcinoma and hepatitis B virus infection. Sequenced material: liver tumor tissue from sampling region 3. Noted subset: tumor region T3, left-lateral pole. Here the CDR3 DNA reads TGTACCAGCCCGCCCAACCCCCTGGGGACCGAGCAGTACTTC. This encodes CTSPPNPLGTEQYF.